This T cell receptor beta chain appears in the sequencing data of a study of cytomegalovirus exposure and HLA in healthy donors. It was healthy bone marrow donors who served as donors. The study's findings and limits: Immune exposure data for these donors was limited to CMV serostatus. Later on, a genetic analysis was performed. It linked a missense variant in DCLRE1C with V- and J-gene trimming of TCR beta.

CDR3 size: 16 residues. The PCR made use of 60 Vbeta and 13 Jbeta primers. Libraries were prepared by immunoSEQ multiplex PCR; TCRdb keeps only in-frame clonotypes and omits some of them. The table shows almost 85,000 clones, with around 80% occurring only once. As to this clone: The antigen is undetermined.

This TCR was recovered from a male donor in good health and CMV-seropositive. Sample: PBMCs. The chain combines TRBV21-1 with TRBJ2-3; TRBD1, the table's D call, lacks a check against the DNA. TRBV21-1 is a pseudogene. The CDR3 coding sequence is TGTGCCAGCAGCAAAGGAACGGACAGGGCGAGAGATACGCAGTATTTT. Its protein product is CASSKGTDRARDTQYF.